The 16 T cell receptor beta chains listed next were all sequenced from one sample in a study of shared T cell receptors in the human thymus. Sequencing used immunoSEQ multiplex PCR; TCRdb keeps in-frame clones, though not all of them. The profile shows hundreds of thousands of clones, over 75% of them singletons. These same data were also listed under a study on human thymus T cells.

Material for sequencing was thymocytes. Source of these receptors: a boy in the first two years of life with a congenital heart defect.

The CDR3 bases are TGTGCCAGCAGCCGCGCAGGGGCCGAGCAGTACTTC. This encodes CASSRAGAEQYF. This chain links TRBV7-2 with TRBJ2-7; the D gene is possibly TRBD1 (6 bases). Germline CDR1 SGHTA, CDR2 FQGNSA. V was shortened by 5 bases and J by 6 bases, with 11 bases between the two germline ends. This CDR3 spans 12 amino acids.

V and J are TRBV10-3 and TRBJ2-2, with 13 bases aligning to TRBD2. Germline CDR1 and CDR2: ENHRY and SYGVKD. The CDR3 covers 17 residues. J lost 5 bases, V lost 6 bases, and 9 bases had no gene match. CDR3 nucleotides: TGTGCCATCAGGGCTACTAGCGGGAGGGAATGGACCGGGGAGCTGTTTTTT. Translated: CAIRATSGREWTGELFF.

CDR3 residues: CASSDPVGQGAPLSEKLFF. Written as DNA, the CDR3 is TGTGCCAGCAGCGATCCGGTGGGACAGGGGGCGCCTCTTTCTGAAAAACTGTTTTTT. V and J are TRBV2 and TRBJ1-4, with 12 bases identical to TRBD1. This CDR3 has 19 amino acids. V shed 6 bases, J shed 7 bases, and the junction held 18 bases outside the gene matches. CDR1 SNHLY and CDR2 FYNNEI come from the germline V gene.

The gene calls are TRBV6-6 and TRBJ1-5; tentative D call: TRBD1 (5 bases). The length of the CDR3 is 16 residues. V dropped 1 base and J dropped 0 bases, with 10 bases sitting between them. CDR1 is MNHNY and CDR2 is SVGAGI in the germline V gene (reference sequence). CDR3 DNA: TGTGCCAGCAGTTACTGGGCGGGGGATAGCAATCAGCCCCAGCATTTT. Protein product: CASSYWAGDSNQPQHF.

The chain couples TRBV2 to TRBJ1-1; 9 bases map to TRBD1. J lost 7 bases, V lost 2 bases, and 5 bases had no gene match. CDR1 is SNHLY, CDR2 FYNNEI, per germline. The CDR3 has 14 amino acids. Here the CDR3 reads CASSELGTGIEAFF. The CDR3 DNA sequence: TGTGCCAGCAGTGAACTCGGGACAGGGATTGAAGCTTTCTTT. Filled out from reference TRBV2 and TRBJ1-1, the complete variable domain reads EPEVTQTPSHQVTQMGQEVILRCVPISNHLYFYWYRQILGQKVEFLVSFYNNEISEKSEIFDDQFSVERPDGSNFTLKIRSTKLEDSAMYFCASSELGTGIEAFFGQGTRLTVV.

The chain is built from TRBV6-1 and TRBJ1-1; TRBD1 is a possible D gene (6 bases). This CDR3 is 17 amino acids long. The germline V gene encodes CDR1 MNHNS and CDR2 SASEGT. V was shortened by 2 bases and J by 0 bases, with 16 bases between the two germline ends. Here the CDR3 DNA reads TGTGCCAGCAGTGAACCTTTCTATGACAGGTTGAACACTGAAGCTTTCTTT. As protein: CASSEPFYDRLNTEAFF.

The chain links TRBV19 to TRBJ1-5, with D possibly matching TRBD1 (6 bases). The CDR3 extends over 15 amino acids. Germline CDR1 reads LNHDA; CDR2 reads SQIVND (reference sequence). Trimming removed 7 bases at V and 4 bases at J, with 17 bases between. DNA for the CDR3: TGTGCCAGTATCCGCGGGGGGGCGACAAATCAGCCCCAGCATTTT. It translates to CASIRGGATNQPQHF.

CDR3 sequence (DNA): TGTGCCACAAACCCCGTCCGAAACGGACTAGCGGGGGGGCAATTATATGGCACAGATACGCAGTATTTT. Its translation: CATNPVRNGLAGGQLYGTDTQYF. The rearrangement uses TRBV28 and TRBJ2-3; 15 bases agree with TRBD2. Per germline, CDR1 MDHEN and CDR2 SYDVKM. The CDR3 contains 23 residues. J was trimmed by 1 base and V by 10 bases; bases with no gene match: 27.

The CDR3 DNA reads TGTGCCAGCGATAAAGGGGGAGCCAAAAACATTCAGTACTTC. Translating it yields CASDKGGAKNIQYF. V gene TRBV19 combines with J gene TRBJ2-4, with D perhaps TRBD1 (6 bases). V was pared by 9 bases and J by 0 bases, with 12 bases between. This CDR3 region has 14 residues. The germline V gene has CDR1 LNHDA and CDR2 SQIVND (reference sequence).

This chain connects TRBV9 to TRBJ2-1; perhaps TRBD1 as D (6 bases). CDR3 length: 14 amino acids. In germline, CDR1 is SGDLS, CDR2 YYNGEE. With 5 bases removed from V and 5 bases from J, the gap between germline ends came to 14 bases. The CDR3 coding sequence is TGTGCCAGCAGGGGACATACTACCGACAATGAGCAGTTCTTC. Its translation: CASRGHTTDNEQFF.

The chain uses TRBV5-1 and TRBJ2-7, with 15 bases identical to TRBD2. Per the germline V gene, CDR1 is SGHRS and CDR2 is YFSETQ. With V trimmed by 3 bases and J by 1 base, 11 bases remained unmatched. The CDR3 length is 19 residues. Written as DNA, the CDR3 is TGCGCCAGCAGCTCCAAACCGGGACTAGCGGGAGGACTTTCCTACGAGCAGTACTTC. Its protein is CASSSKPGLAGGLSYEQYF.

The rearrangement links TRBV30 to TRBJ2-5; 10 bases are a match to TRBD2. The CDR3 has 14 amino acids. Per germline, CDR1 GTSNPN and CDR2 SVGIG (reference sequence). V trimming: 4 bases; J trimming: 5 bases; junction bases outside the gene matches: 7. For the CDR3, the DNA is TGTGCCTGGACCCGATCTAGCGGGGGTGAGACCCAGTACTTC. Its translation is CAWTRSSGGETQYF.

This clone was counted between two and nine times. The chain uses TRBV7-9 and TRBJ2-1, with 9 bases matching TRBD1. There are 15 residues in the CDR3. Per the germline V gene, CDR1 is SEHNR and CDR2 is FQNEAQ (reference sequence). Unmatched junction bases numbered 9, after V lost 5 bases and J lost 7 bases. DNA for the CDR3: TGTGCCAGCAGCACCGCACGACAGGGGGTTAATGAGCAGTTCTTC. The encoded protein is CASSTARQGVNEQFF.

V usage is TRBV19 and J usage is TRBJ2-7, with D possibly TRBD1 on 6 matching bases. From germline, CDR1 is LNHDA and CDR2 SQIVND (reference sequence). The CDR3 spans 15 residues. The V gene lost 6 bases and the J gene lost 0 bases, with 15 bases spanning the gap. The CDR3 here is CASSLTRTDSYEQYF. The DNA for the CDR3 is TGTGCCAGTAGCCTTACCCGGACAGACTCCTACGAGCAGTACTTC.

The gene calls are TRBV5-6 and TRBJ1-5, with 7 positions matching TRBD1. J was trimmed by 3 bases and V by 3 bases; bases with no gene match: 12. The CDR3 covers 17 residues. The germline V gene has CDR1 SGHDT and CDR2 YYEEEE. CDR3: CASSYGTARASNQPQHF. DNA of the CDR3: TGTGCCAGCAGCTATGGGACAGCCAGGGCCTCCAATCAGCCCCAGCATTTT.

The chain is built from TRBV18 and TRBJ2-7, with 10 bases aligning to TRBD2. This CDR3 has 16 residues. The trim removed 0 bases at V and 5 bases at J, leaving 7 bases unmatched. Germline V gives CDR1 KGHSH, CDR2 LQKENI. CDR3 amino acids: CASSPPLAGAKDEQYF. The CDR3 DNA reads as TGTGCCAGCTCACCACCCCTAGCGGGAGCAAAGGACGAGCAGTACTTC.